This TCR beta chain came from a study of metastatic and nonmetastatic thyroid tumors. Study at large: Repertoire comparisons spanned blood and tumor or nodule tissue from malignant and benign thyroid patients.

This clone was recorded many times. No antigen is known for it. The germline gives CDR1 SGHTA, CDR2 FQGNSA. The CDR3 is 17 residues long. Trimming stripped 1 base from V and 6 bases from J, with 19 bases between. TCRdb re-analyzed the PCR reads using MiXCR. Of 64,000 or so clones listed, 15% to 20% are singletons. Patients were all untreated before their thyroid surgery. Study-level points and caveats: Benign nodules reportedly had significantly lower TCR beta diversity than malignant thyroid tumors in blood and tumor.

The sample taken for sequencing was blood. The gene calls are TRBV7-2 and TRBJ2-1, with D maybe TRBD2 (5 bases). The clonotype originates from a male donor with papillary thyroid cancer or a benign thyroid nodule (not recorded which). Some clones in this sample may be carry-over from other donors' samples. In nucleotides, the CDR3 is TGTGCCAGCAGCTTAGGACTTCCCTGGGAGCTTGGCAATGAGCAGTTCTTC. Its translation: CASSLGLPWELGNEQFF.